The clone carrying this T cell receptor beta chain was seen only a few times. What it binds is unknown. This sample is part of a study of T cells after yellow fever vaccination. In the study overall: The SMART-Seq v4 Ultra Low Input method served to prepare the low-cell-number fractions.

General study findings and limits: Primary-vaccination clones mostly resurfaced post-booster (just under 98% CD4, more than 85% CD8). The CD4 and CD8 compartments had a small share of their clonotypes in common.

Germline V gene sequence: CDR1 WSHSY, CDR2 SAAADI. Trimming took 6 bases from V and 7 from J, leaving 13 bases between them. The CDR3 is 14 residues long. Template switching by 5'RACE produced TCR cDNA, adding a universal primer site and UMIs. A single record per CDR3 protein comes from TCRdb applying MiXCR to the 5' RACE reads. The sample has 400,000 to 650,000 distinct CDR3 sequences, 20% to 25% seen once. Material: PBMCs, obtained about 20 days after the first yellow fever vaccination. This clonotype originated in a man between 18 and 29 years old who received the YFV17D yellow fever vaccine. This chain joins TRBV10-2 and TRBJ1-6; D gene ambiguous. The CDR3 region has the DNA TGCGCCAGCAGGACCCTCGGAAGAAATTCACCCCTCCACTTT. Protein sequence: CASRTLGRNSPLHF.